The 29 T cell receptor beta chains presented below share a single source sample, sequenced in a study of blood T cell repertoires in COVID-19. TCRdb's table, derived via immunoSEQ multiplex PCR, lists solely in-frame clones and lacks some. The sample lists about 260,000 clones, around four fifths occurring once. The source material was peripheral blood. The origin of the receptors is a man in his 60s with acute or convalescent COVID-19.

This rearrangement joins TRBV9 to TRBJ2-7; 11 nucleotides line up with TRBD1. Looked up from germline, CDR1 is SGDLS and CDR2 is YYNGEE. The ends lost 4 bases at V and 0 bases at J; junction bases unmatched: 12. The CDR3 covers 18 residues. The CDR3 region is CASSSRSGTGGFSYEQYF. For the CDR3, the DNA is TGTGCCAGCAGCAGCCGTTCCGGGACAGGGGGTTTCTCCTACGAGCAGTACTTC.

As for this clone: The sample has other DNA sequences that encode this CDR3 too. The rearrangement uses TRBV28 and TRBJ1-2; D is ambiguous. The ends were cut back, 3 bases at V and 1 base at J, with 6 bases in the middle. Per the germline V gene, CDR1 is MDHEN and CDR2 is SYDVKM. There are 13 residues in the CDR3. The CDR3 is CASSLTGNYGYTF. CDR3 nucleotide sequence: TGTGCCAGCAGTTTGACGGGTAACTATGGCTACACCTTC.

This chain joins TRBV6-2 or TRBV6-3 and TRBJ2-3; TRBD2 aligns across 10 bases. This CDR3 spans 16 amino acids. Germline trimming cut 4 bases from V and 5 bases from J; bases unmatched to any gene: 9. CDR1 and CDR2 (germline): MNHEY, SVGEGT. As DNA, the CDR3 is TGTGCCAGCAGTTCTTTCGCGGAGCGGGAGGGAGATACGCAGTATTTT. This translates into CASSSFAEREGDTQYF.

This chain uses TRBV11-3 with TRBJ2-3; 9 bases are shared with TRBD2. CDR1 and CDR2 from the germline V gene are SGHNT and YENEEA. The CDR3 sequence is 15 residues long. V trimming: 3 bases; J trimming: 2 bases; junction bases outside the gene matches: 3. The CDR3 is CASSFAGGTTDTQYF. CDR3 in DNA: TGTGCCAGCAGCTTTGCGGGGGGGACCACAGATACGCAGTATTTT. Full variable domain (rest looked up from reference TRBV11-3 and TRBJ2-3): EAGVVQSPRYKIIEKKQPVAFWCNPISGHNTLYWYLQNLGQGPELLIRYENEEAVDDSQLPKDRFSAERLKGVDSTLKIQPAELGDSAVYLCASSFAGGTTDTQYFGPGTRLTVL.

The chain uses TRBV6-5 and TRBJ2-3; 7 nucleotides match TRBD1. The V gene's germline CDR1 is MNHEY and CDR2 SVGAGI. The CDR3 spans 15 residues. The junction had 9 bases not matched to a gene; V was cut back by 7 bases and J by 2 bases. Written as DNA, the CDR3 is TGTGCCAGCACTCCGGGACAGAGCAACACAGATACGCAGTATTTT. Its translation is CASTPGQSNTDTQYF.

In its sample, this clone was seen a few times. V usage is TRBV25-1 and J usage is TRBJ2-2; 7 bases are shared with TRBD2. The germline gives CDR1 MGHDK, CDR2 SYGVNS. This CDR3 has 15 amino acids. J lost 4 bases, V lost 3 bases, and 5 bases had no gene match. CDR3 nucleotide sequence: TGTGCCAGCAGTGATGGGGGAGGGCGCACCGGGGAGCTGTTTTTT. Its protein is CASSDGGGRTGELFF.

The sample holds one count of this clone. The rearrangement uses TRBV28 and TRBJ2-2, with 8 positions matching TRBD2. J lost 7 bases, V lost 1 base, and 11 bases had no gene match. CDR3 length: 17 amino acids. Per germline, CDR1 MDHEN and CDR2 SYDVKM. The CDR3 nucleotides read TGTGCCAGCAGTTTATACGATAGCGGGATCGCAGGCGGGGAGCTGTTTTTT. Amino acid sequence: CASSLYDSGIAGGELFF.

This clone came up a few times. The chain employs TRBV19 and TRBJ2-7; 8 nucleotides align to TRBD2. In germline, CDR1 is LNHDA, CDR2 SQIVND (reference sequence). The CDR3 length is 13 residues. The V gene end was trimmed by 6 bases and the J gene end by 4 bases; junction bases not matched to a gene: 5. The DNA of the CDR3 is TGTGCCAGTAGGGGACTAGGGGGGTACGAGCAGTACTTC. Encoded protein: CASRGLGGYEQYF.

In DNA, the CDR3 is TGTGCCAGCAGCGCATACCGGGGGGAACAGCCCCAGCATTTT. Protein: CASSAYRGEQPQHF. This chain uses TRBV7-2 with TRBJ1-5; tentative D call: TRBD1 (5 bases). This CDR3 is built from 14 residues. The germline V gene has CDR1 SGHTA and CDR2 FQGNSA. V lost 5 bases and J 7 bases, leaving 15 bases between the germline ends. Combining the CDR3 with reference TRBV7-2 and TRBJ1-5 gives the whole variable domain GAGVSQSPSNKVTEKGKDVELRCDPISGHTALYWYRQSLGQGLEFLIYFQGNSAPDKSGLPSDRFSAERTGGSVSTLTIQRTQQEDSAVYLCASSAYRGEQPQHFGDGTRLSIL.

V and J are TRBV27 and TRBJ2-2; tentative D call: TRBD2 (5 bases). Per germline, CDR1 MNHEY and CDR2 SMNVEV (reference sequence). The V and J ends lost 5 bases and 7 bases respectively, with 20 bases between them. The CDR3 sequence is 16 residues long. CDR3 sequence (DNA): TGTGCCAGCAGTCCCCAGCTCCTCAGGAGGCGCGGGGAGCTGTTTTTT. This gives the protein CASSPQLLRRRGELFF.

V and J are TRBV10-3 and TRBJ2-2; 7 bases fit TRBD2. Germline V gives CDR1 ENHRY, CDR2 SYGVKD. Trimming removed 5 bases from V and 1 base from J; junction bases left unmatched: 1. This CDR3 has 14 amino acids. The CDR3 sequence: CAISSGVNTGELFF. The CDR3, as DNA: TGTGCCATCAGTAGCGGGGTGAACACCGGGGAGCTGTTTTTT.

This chain joins TRBV25-1 and TRBJ2-1; 9 bases are shared with TRBD2. In germline, CDR1 is MGHDK, CDR2 SYGVNS. The V and J ends lost 1 base and 8 bases, in that order; junction bases with no gene match: 6. The CDR3 is 15 residues long. Here the CDR3 reads CASSEFGTSNYEQFF. CDR3 coding DNA: TGTGCCAGCAGTGAATTTGGGACTAGCAATTATGAGCAGTTCTTC.

This clone was detected only a few times. The chain links TRBV4-2 to TRBJ1-1; 8 positions agree with TRBD1. The germline gives CDR1 LGHNA, CDR2 YNFKEQ. The ends lost 2 bases at V and 7 bases at J; junction bases unmatched: 15. The CDR3 loop spans 17 amino acids. The CDR3 loop is CASSQNTGTGSRFEAFF. In nucleotides, the CDR3 is TGTGCCAGCAGCCAAAACACCGGGACAGGATCCCGTTTTGAAGCTTTCTTT.

This clone turned up a few times. The chain employs TRBV30 and TRBJ2-7; TRBD2 aligns across 8 bases. Per germline, CDR1 GTSNPN and CDR2 SVGIG (reference sequence). Losses at the gene ends were 0 bases for V and 1 base for J; bases not matched to a gene: 5. CDR3 size: 15 residues. CDR3 bases: TGTGCCTGGAGTGTTAGCGGGACACCTTCCTACGAGCAGTACTTC. Translated: CAWSVSGTPSYEQYF.

In this sample, this clone turned up once. As DNA, the CDR3 is TGTGCCAGCAGAATTGGGGAGAATGAAAAACTGTTTTTT. This codes for CASRIGENEKLFF. This chain links TRBV3-1 (or the pseudogene TRBV3-2) with TRBJ1-4, with D uncertain. CDR3 length: 13 residues. Trimming removed 6 bases at V and 5 bases at J, with 10 bases between. Germline CDR1 is LGHDT and CDR2 is YNNKEL (reference sequence).

The chain carries TRBV5-6 and TRBJ1-2; 7 bases agree with TRBD1. The CDR3 has 15 amino acids. Germline assignment: CDR1 SGHDT and CDR2 YYEEEE. Trimming at V came to 2 bases and at J to 1 base, leaving 5 bases not matched to a gene. Written as DNA, the CDR3 is TGTGCCAGCAGCTTAGGGGACAGATTTAACTATGGCTACACCTTC. The encoded protein is CASSLGDRFNYGYTF.

The chain recombines TRBV7-2 with TRBJ2-3, with 12 bases fitting TRBD1. The CDR3 has 14 amino acids. V was clipped by 5 bases and J by 11 bases; unmatched bases: 8. Germline loops: CDR1 SGHTA, CDR2 FQGNSA. CDR3 bases: TGTGCCAGCAGCACCGGGACAGGGGGCTCGTTGCAGTATTTT. It yields the protein CASSTGTGGSLQYF.

V gene TRBV27 combines with J gene TRBJ2-2, with TRBD2 identical over 11 bases. The CDR3 is 15 amino acids. Trimming took 7 bases from V and 6 from J; bases not matched to a gene: 7. The V gene's germline CDR1 is MNHEY and CDR2 SMNVEV (reference sequence). The CDR3 DNA sequence: TGTGCCAGCAAACTTAGCGGGAGGGCCCCCGGGGAGCTGTTTTTT. Amino acids: CASKLSGRAPGELFF.

This chain joins TRBV4-3 and TRBJ2-6; 8 bases align to TRBD2. CDR1 is LGHNA and CDR2 is YSLEER in the germline V gene. CDR3 length: 19 amino acids. V gave up 0 bases and J gave up 1 base; unmatched junction bases: 8. The CDR3 nucleotides are TGCGCCAGCAGCCAAGATGGGCTAGCGGGCAGTTCTGGGGCCAACGTCCTGACTTTC. Translating gives CASSQDGLAGSSGANVLTF.

This rearrangement joins TRBV6-5 to TRBJ1-6, with a weak D call TRBD1 (6 bases). V lost 11 bases to trimming and J lost 5 bases, with 13 bases between them. CDR1 and CDR2 (germline): MNHEY, SVGAGI. This CDR3 is 13 amino acids long. The CDR3: CAGKGGNNSPLHF. The CDR3, as DNA: TGTGCCGGAAAGGGGGGGAATAATTCACCCCTCCACTTT.

The chain carries TRBV2 and TRBJ2-7, with 8 bases aligning to TRBD1. Trimming at V came to 4 bases and at J to 2 bases, leaving 7 bases not matched to a gene. From germline, CDR1 is SNHLY and CDR2 FYNNEI. The CDR3 is 15 amino acids. In nucleotides, the CDR3 is TGTGCCAGCAGTGTAAGGCAGGGGGCAGCCTACGAGCAGTACTTC. Translated: CASSVRQGAAYEQYF.

The rearrangement joins TRBV6-2 or TRBV6-3 to TRBJ2-3; D ambiguous. Germline V CDR1 and CDR2: MNHEY, SVGEGT. Trimming left V 0 bases short and J 0 bases short, with 7 bases between. This CDR3 comprises 15 residues. The CDR3 DNA sequence: TGTGCCAGCAGTTACTCATTCACTAGCACAGATACGCAGTATTTT. Residues: CASSYSFTSTDTQYF.

This sequence joins TRBV6-2 or TRBV6-3 and TRBJ2-7; the match to TRBD2 covers 14 bases. Germline trimming cut 5 bases from V and 5 bases from J; bases unmatched to any gene: 8. Germline V lookup: CDR1 MNHEY, CDR2 SVGEGT. The CDR3 length is 16 residues. Here the CDR3 DNA reads TGTGCCAGCAGTAGACTAGCGGGGGGGTCCGTCCACGAGCAGTACTTC. As protein: CASSRLAGGSVHEQYF.

This chain links TRBV7-9 with TRBJ1-4, with D maybe TRBD1 (5 bases). Germline CDR1 SEHNR, CDR2 FQNEAQ (reference sequence). V lost 5 bases to trimming and J lost 5 bases, with 12 bases between them. This CDR3 has 14 amino acids. The CDR3 spells CASSTRDYNEKLFF. The CDR3 DNA reads as TGTGCCAGCAGCACCCGGGACTACAATGAAAAACTGTTTTTT.

The rearrangement joins TRBV6-4 to TRBJ2-1, with 9 bases aligning to TRBD2. This CDR3 spans 15 amino acids. Looked up from germline, CDR1 is MRHNA and CDR2 is SNTAGT. The V segment lost 2 bases and the J segment 7 bases; nucleotides outside the gene matches: 6. CDR3 region: CASSDILAGRNEQFF. The CDR3, as DNA: TGTGCCAGCAGTGACATCCTAGCGGGGAGGAATGAGCAGTTCTTC.

V and J are TRBV5-1 and TRBJ2-3; D is uncertain. Between the trimmed V and J ends, which lost 4 bases and 0 bases, there was a span of 18 bases. The V gene's germline CDR1 is SGHRS and CDR2 YFSETQ. The CDR3 contains 17 residues. The CDR3 loop reads CASSAAPLSPSTDTQYF. For the CDR3, the DNA is TGCGCCAGCAGCGCGGCTCCCTTATCGCCGAGCACAGATACGCAGTATTTT.

The chain combines TRBV6-4 with TRBJ2-7; D is unclear. This CDR3 is 13 amino acids long. V gave up 2 bases and J gave up 3 bases, with 8 bases separating them. CDR1 MRHNA and CDR2 SNTAGT come from the germline V gene. CDR3 sequence reads: CASSDGPGYEQYF. In nucleotides, the CDR3 is TGTGCCAGCAGTGACGGGCCAGGCTACGAGCAGTACTTC.

J is TRBJ2-1 and V is TRBV4-1; possibly TRBD2 for D (5 bases). Germline CDR1 reads MGHRA; CDR2 reads YSYEKL. The V end was cut by 0 bases, the J end by 6 bases, with 12 bases between. The CDR3 runs to 15 residues. The CDR3 here is CASSQDDIRGNEQFF. The CDR3 nucleotides read TGCGCCAGCAGCCAAGATGATATTCGGGGCAATGAGCAGTTCTTC.

This clone was seen only a few times. This chain joins TRBV6-6 and TRBJ1-1; possible D gene TRBD1, 5 bases. Germline V gene sequence: CDR1 MNHNY, CDR2 SVGAGI (reference sequence). The CDR3 is 16 amino acids. V was cut by 5 bases and J by 0 bases, with 16 bases left in between. The CDR3 is CASSPPATALNTEAFF. In nucleotides, the CDR3 is TGTGCCAGCAGTCCACCCGCGACAGCGCTGAACACTGAAGCTTTCTTT.